The 27 T cell receptor beta chains below all came from one sample that was sequenced in a study of shared clonotypes between healthy human individuals. TCRdb keeps only in-frame clones here, not all; method: immunoSEQ multiplex PCR. This sample has 2 million to 2.5 million clones; approximately 96% occur once, and the top ten carry roughly 0.13%. Sequencing used naive CD4+ T cells sorted from blood. Subset here: CD45RA+ positively selected. These receptors all come from a man aged 18-30 years in good health.

The chain carries TRBV27 and TRBJ2-7; no firm D call. Germline CDR1 reads MNHEY; CDR2 reads SMNVEV (reference sequence). V was clipped by 2 bases and J by 1 base, with 12 bases between them. This CDR3 is built from 15 residues. The CDR3 loop is CASSLRRPASYEQYF. The CDR3 nucleotides are TGTGCCAGCAGTTTAAGGCGGCCCGCGTCCTACGAGCAGTACTTC.

J is TRBJ1-5 and V is TRBV28; 7 bases align to TRBD1. V shed 7 bases and J 2 bases; nucleotides not matched to a gene: 11. This CDR3 is built from 16 residues. Germline CDR1 and CDR2: MDHEN and SYDVKM. The CDR3 is CASTPPATGRNQPQHF. The DNA of the CDR3 is TGTGCCAGCACCCCACCAGCGACAGGGCGCAATCAGCCCCAGCATTTT.

This chain links TRBV18 with TRBJ2-1; 9 positions match TRBD2. Trimming removed 4 bases from V and 6 bases from J; junction bases left unmatched: 10. This CDR3 spans 16 amino acids. CDR1 and CDR2 (germline): KGHSH, LQKENI. The CDR3 here is CASSRNRAGGSNEQFF. The CDR3 DNA is TGTGCCAGCTCACGAAATCGAGCGGGAGGCTCCAATGAGCAGTTCTTC. Looking up the rest from reference TRBV18 and TRBJ2-1 gives the full variable domain: NAGVMQNPRHLVRRRGQEARLRCSPMKGHSHVYWYRQLPEEGLKFMVYLQKENIIDESGMPKERFSAEFPKEGPSILRIQQVVRGDSAAYFCASSRNRAGGSNEQFFGPGTRLTVL.

V gene TRBV11-2 combines with J gene TRBJ2-7; D perhaps matches TRBD2 (5 bases). This CDR3 has 15 amino acids. V lost 0 bases to trimming and J lost 0 bases, with 9 bases between them. Germline CDR1 SGHAT, CDR2 FQNNGV. The CDR3 sequence: CASSLDHLASYEQYF. CDR3 DNA sequence: TGTGCCAGCAGCTTAGATCATCTAGCCTCCTACGAGCAGTACTTC.

The chain links TRBV20-1 to TRBJ1-3; D unclear. Per the germline V gene, CDR1 is DFQATT and CDR2 is SNEGSKA (reference sequence). The CDR3 has 11 amino acids. Trimming shortened V by 5 bases and J by 4 bases, and 6 bases separated the two germline ends. This chain's CDR3 is CSASFGNTIYF. DNA for the CDR3: TGCAGTGCTTCGTTCGGAAACACCATATATTTT.

Note on this clone: Other DNA variants within this sample encode the same CDR3. The J gene is TRBJ2-3, the V gene TRBV18, with D unclear. V lost 4 bases, J lost 0 bases, and 5 bases lay in between. Germline V gene lookup returns CDR1 KGHSH and CDR2 LQKENI. The CDR3 loop spans 13 amino acids. CDR3 amino acids: CASSLPSTDTQYF. CDR3 bases: TGTGCCAGCTCACTCCCTAGCACAGATACGCAGTATTTT.

This clone was recorded only once. The genes are TRBV18 and TRBJ1-5; D ambiguous. The germline V and J ends were trimmed by 3 bases and 3 bases, with 9 bases remaining between them. This CDR3 is built from 14 residues. CDR1 and CDR2 from the germline V gene are KGHSH and LQKENI. CDR3 sequence: CASSPYGNNQPQHF. The CDR3, as DNA: TGTGCCAGCTCACCGTACGGGAACAATCAGCCCCAGCATTTT.

The chain couples TRBV9 to TRBJ2-7; 8 nucleotides match TRBD1. Germline trimming cut 3 bases from V and 1 base from J; bases unmatched to any gene: 6. The CDR3 length is 15 residues. The V gene's germline CDR1 is SGDLS and CDR2 YYNGEE. CDR3 coding DNA: TGTGCCAGCAGCGCCCGACAGGGGACTTCCTACGAGCAGTACTTC. It specifies CASSARQGTSYEQYF.

The chain links TRBV11-2 to TRBJ2-3; D gene unclear. The ends were cut back, 1 base at V and 4 bases at J, with 15 bases in the middle. Germline lookup yields CDR1 SGHAT and CDR2 FQNNGV. CDR3 length: 16 amino acids. DNA for the CDR3: TGTGCCAGCAGCTTAGGACCCCTCACCCAGGCAGATACGCAGTATTTT. Its translation is CASSLGPLTQADTQYF.

The V and J genes are TRBV19 and TRBJ2-6; D uncertain. Germline-derived CDR1 and CDR2 are LNHDA and SQIVND (reference sequence). The CDR3 length is 18 residues. Trimming pared 3 bases from V and 0 bases from J, leaving 15 bases between. Here the CDR3 DNA reads TGTGCCAGTAGTATCTTTTGGCAGGTGGACTCTGGGGCCAACGTCCTGACTTTC. Translation gives CASSIFWQVDSGANVLTF.

CDR3 sequence (DNA): TGTGCCAGCAGCGTAAACCAACACTACGAGCAGTACTTC. Translating gives CASSVNQHYEQYF. V is TRBV9 and J is TRBJ2-7; D is unclear. The length of the CDR3 is 13 residues. Deletions cut 1 base from V and 3 bases from J, with 8 bases between. Per the germline V gene, CDR1 is SGDLS and CDR2 is YYNGEE.

On this clone itself: Other DNA sequences in the same sample also yield this CDR3. This chain links TRBV6-5 with TRBJ1-5; 8 bases fit TRBD1. Per germline, CDR1 MNHEY and CDR2 SVGAGI. The CDR3 has 15 amino acids. With V trimmed by 2 bases and J by 0 bases, 0 bases remained unmatched. The CDR3 sequence is CASSYGQGSNQPQHF. CDR3 nucleotide sequence: TGTGCCAGCAGTTACGGACAGGGTAGCAATCAGCCCCAGCATTTT.

The V gene is TRBV30, the J gene TRBJ1-1, with D maybe TRBD1 (6 bases). Per germline, CDR1 GTSNPN and CDR2 SVGIG (reference sequence). There are 18 residues in the CDR3. V was trimmed by 1 base and J by 1 base, leaving 22 bases between them. The CDR3 bases are TGTGCCTGGAGTGCTACTCTAACAAGTGGGACACCGAACACTGAAGCTTTCTTT. Protein: CAWSATLTSGTPNTEAFF.

The V gene is TRBV30, the J gene TRBJ1-2; D unresolved. Germline V gene data show CDR1 as GTSNPN and CDR2 as SVGIG (reference sequence). The CDR3 has 11 amino acids. Trimming took off 3 bases at V and 7 bases at J, with 9 bases between the two ends. Here the CDR3 DNA reads TGTGCCTGGAGAGATGCGGGTGGCTACACCTTC. Protein product: CAWRDAGGYTF.

The V and J genes are TRBV5-6 and TRBJ2-1, with unresolved D. Germline V gene lookup returns CDR1 SGHDT and CDR2 YYEEEE. Trimming removed 0 bases from V and 9 bases from J, with 7 bases in between. The CDR3 totals 12 residues. CDR3 residues: CASSLAYGEQFF. The CDR3 nucleotides are TGTGCCAGCAGCTTGGCTTACGGTGAGCAGTTCTTC. Based on the CDR3 plus reference TRBV5-6 and TRBJ2-1, the full variable domain is DAGVTQSPTHLIKTRGQQVTLRCSPKSGHDTVSWYQQALGQGPQFIFQYYEEEERQRGNFPDRFSGHQFPNYSSELNVNALLLGDSALYLCASSLAYGEQFFGPGTRLTVL.

The chain joins TRBV19 to TRBJ2-2; D not resolved. V shed 0 bases and J shed 1 base, with 9 bases lying between them. This CDR3 region has 16 residues. In germline, CDR1 is LNHDA, CDR2 SQIVND (reference sequence). CDR3 protein: CASSIEETWNTGELFF. CDR3 DNA sequence: TGTGCCAGTAGTATAGAGGAGACTTGGAACACCGGGGAGCTGTTTTTT.

The J gene is TRBJ1-1, the V gene TRBV6-5; 8 nucleotides align to TRBD1. Germline assignment: CDR1 MNHEY and CDR2 SVGAGI. V dropped 5 bases and J dropped 6; count of bases not matched to a gene: 8. The CDR3 covers 14 residues. The DNA for the CDR3 is TGTGCCAGCAGTCGACGACAGGGGATGCCTGAAGCTTTCTTT. It codes for CASSRRQGMPEAFF.

The rearrangement uses TRBV11-2 and TRBJ2-1; the D gene is possibly TRBD2 (7 bases). Germline V lookup: CDR1 SGHAT, CDR2 FQNNGV. This CDR3 is built from 18 residues. Trimming pared 1 base from V and 6 bases from J, leaving 22 bases between. CDR3 loop: CASSLGRGSGTLINEQFF. CDR3 DNA sequence: TGTGCCAGCAGCTTAGGGCGAGGGAGCGGGACATTGATCAATGAGCAGTTCTTC.

This clone was recorded once. Other DNA sequences within the sample encode an identical CDR3. The chain employs TRBV9 and TRBJ2-5; no clear D gene. CDR3 length: 14 residues. Germline CDR1 and CDR2: SGDLS and YYNGEE. Trimming cost V 0 bases and J 2 bases, with 8 bases left between them. The CDR3 DNA reads as TGTGCCAGCAGCGTAGGTACAGTGCAAGAGACCCAGTACTTC. This sequence encodes CASSVGTVQETQYF.

This chain connects TRBV7-9 to TRBJ2-2; possibly TRBD1 for D (6 bases). Trimming took 5 bases from V and 3 from J, leaving 13 bases between them. The CDR3 is 15 residues long. Germline lookup yields CDR1 SEHNR and CDR2 FQNEAQ (reference sequence). The CDR3 DNA sequence: TGTGCCAGCAGCCACAGGGTGCCCTACACCGGGGAGCTGTTTTTT. Protein sequence: CASSHRVPYTGELFF.

V gene TRBV19 combines with J gene TRBJ1-5; tentative D call: TRBD1 (6 bases). In germline, CDR1 is LNHDA, CDR2 SQIVND (reference sequence). With 5 bases removed from V and 5 bases from J, the gap between germline ends came to 13 bases. The CDR3 has 14 residues. CDR3 protein: CASSFGDTYQPQHF. The CDR3 bases are TGTGCCAGTAGTTTTGGGGACACATATCAGCCCCAGCATTTT.

Details on this clone: The same CDR3 can be traced to other DNA sequences in this sample. The gene calls are TRBV18 and TRBJ2-2; no clear D gene. Germline CDR1 KGHSH, CDR2 LQKENI. The V end lost 3 bases, the J end lost 2 bases, and 4 bases lay between the germline ends. This CDR3 spans 13 amino acids. The CDR3 spells CASSPQNTGELFF. Here the CDR3 DNA reads TGTGCCAGCTCACCCCAAAACACCGGGGAGCTGTTTTTT.

The chain recombines TRBV5-4 with TRBJ2-1; maybe TRBD2 (5 bases). Germline CDR1 reads SGHNT; CDR2 reads YYREEE (reference sequence). The CDR3 runs 16 residues. V was clipped by 2 bases and J by 4 bases, with 16 bases between them. The DNA for the CDR3 is TGTGCCAGCAGCTTTATAGGAATGCGGACTTACAATGAGCAGTTCTTC. Protein sequence: CASSFIGMRTYNEQFF.

The rearrangement joins TRBV5-4 to TRBJ2-3, with TRBD2 matching 12 bases. The germline V gene encodes CDR1 SGHNT and CDR2 YYREEE (reference sequence). The V gene end was trimmed by 1 base and the J gene end by 4 bases; junction bases not matched to a gene: 1. This CDR3 spans 15 amino acids. CDR3 protein: CASSLPSGGADTQYF. The CDR3 DNA reads as TGTGCCAGCAGCTTGCCTAGCGGGGGGGCAGATACGCAGTATTTT.

Regarding this clone: Other DNA sequences of this sample code for an identical CDR3. The genes are TRBV5-1 and TRBJ2-6; the D gene is possibly TRBD2 (6 bases). Trimming shortened V by 2 bases and J by 1 base, and 7 bases separated the two germline ends. This CDR3 comprises 15 residues. Germline CDR1 and CDR2: SGHRS and YFSETQ. The CDR3 sequence: CASSFGGSGANVLTF. CDR3 DNA sequence: TGCGCCAGCAGCTTTGGAGGGTCTGGGGCCAACGTCCTGACTTTC.

The chain joins TRBV6-4 to TRBJ1-5; D call uncertain. The CDR3 runs to 14 residues. V lost 3 bases, J lost 2 bases, and 8 bases lay in between. Germline V gene data show CDR1 as MRHNA and CDR2 as SNTAGT. CDR3 in DNA: TGTGCCAGCAGTGAATCGGGTGGCAATCAGCCCCAGCATTTT. This translates into CASSESGGNQPQHF.

V usage is TRBV30 and J usage is TRBJ1-1, with D possibly TRBD1 on 6 matching bases. Germline CDR1 is GTSNPN and CDR2 is SVGIG (reference sequence). CDR3 size: 14 residues. Trimming removed 5 bases at V and 1 base at J, with 14 bases between. The DNA for the CDR3 is TGTGCCTGGTCCCGAGGGGGAACGAACACTGAAGCTTTCTTT. Its protein is CAWSRGGTNTEAFF.